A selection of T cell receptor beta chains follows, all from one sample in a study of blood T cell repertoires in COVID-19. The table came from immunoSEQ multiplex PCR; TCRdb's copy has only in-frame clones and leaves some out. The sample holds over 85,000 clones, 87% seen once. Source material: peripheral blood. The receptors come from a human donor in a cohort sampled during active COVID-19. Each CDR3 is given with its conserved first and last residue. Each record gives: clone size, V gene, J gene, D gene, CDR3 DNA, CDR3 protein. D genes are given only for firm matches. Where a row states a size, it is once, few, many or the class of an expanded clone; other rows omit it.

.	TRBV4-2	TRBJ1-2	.	TGTGCCAGCAGCCAAGAAGGCACAGAATACTATGGCTACACCTTC	CASSQEGTEYYGYTF
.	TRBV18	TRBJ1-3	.	TGTGCCAGCTCACCCGGGACAATAATCTCTGGAAACACCATATATTTT	CASSPGTIISGNTIYF
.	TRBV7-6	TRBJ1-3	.	TGTGCCAGCAGGGACCCCCTTGGGGGGTCTGGAAACACCATATATTTT	CASRDPLGGSGNTIYF
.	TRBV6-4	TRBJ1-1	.	TGTGCCAGCAGGAGGTCGTCGATGAACACTGAAGCTTTCTTT	CASRRSSMNTEAFF
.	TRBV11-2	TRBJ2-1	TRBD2	TGTGCCAGCAGCCGACTAGCATCTGGGATAGTCAATGAGCAGTTCTTC	CASSRLASGIVNEQFF
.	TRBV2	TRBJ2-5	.	TGTGCCAGCAGTGTTGGACACCTCCAAGAGACCCAGTACTTC	CASSVGHLQETQYF
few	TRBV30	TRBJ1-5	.	TGTGCCTGGACCGGGGGGGGGAATCAGCCCCAGCATTTT	CAWTGGGNQPQHF
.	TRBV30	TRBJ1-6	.	TGTGCCTGGAGAAAGGTGGGGCAGTATAATTCACCCCTCCACTTT	CAWRKVGQYNSPLHF
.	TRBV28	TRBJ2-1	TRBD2	TGTGCCAGCAGTTCCCTTGGCGGGGGGATCTACAATGAGCAGTTCTTC	CASSSLGGGIYNEQFF
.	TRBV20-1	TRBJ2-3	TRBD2	TGCAGTGCTAGTCGGGGGAGGGCCGTAGCAGATACGCAGTATTTT	CSASRGRAVADTQYF
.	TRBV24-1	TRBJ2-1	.	TGTGCCACCAGTGATCTAGCGGGACAGGGGTCCTACAATGAGCAGTTCTTC	CATSDLAGQGSYNEQFF
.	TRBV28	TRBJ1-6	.	TGTGCCAGCAGTGGGGTTCGGCAGGGTCTCTATAATTCACCCCTCCACTTT	CASSGVRQGLYNSPLHF
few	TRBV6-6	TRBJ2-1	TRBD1	TGTGCCAGCACCTATGGGACAGGGAACAATGAGCAGTTCTTC	CASTYGTGNNEQFF
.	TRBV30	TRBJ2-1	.	TGTGCCTGGGGGGAGAATGAGCAGTTCTTC	CAWGENEQFF
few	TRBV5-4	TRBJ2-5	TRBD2	TGTGCCAGCAGCTTGTCCTCCGGGGGGGAGACCCAGTACTTC	CASSLSSGGETQYF
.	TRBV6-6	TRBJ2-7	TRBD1	TGTGCCAGCAGTTACCTTATATACAGGGGCACCTACGAGCAGTACTTC	CASSYLIYRGTYEQYF
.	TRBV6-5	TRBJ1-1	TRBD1	TGTGCCGCGGGACAGATGAACACTGAAGCTTTCTTT	CAAGQMNTEAFF
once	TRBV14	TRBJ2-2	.	TGTGCCAGCAGCGTGGGGGGAGCGTCCGGGGAGCTGTTTTTT	CASSVGGASGELFF
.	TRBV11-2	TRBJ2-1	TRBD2	TGTGCCAGCAGCTTAGGTCGGGGGGTGGACCCAGTTTATGAGCAGTTCTTC	CASSLGRGVDPVYEQFF
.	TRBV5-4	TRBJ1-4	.	TGTGCCAGCAGCTCTAACTCGGAGGGGGAAAAACTGTTTTTT	CASSSNSEGEKLFF
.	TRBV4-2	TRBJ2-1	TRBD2	TGTGCCAGCAGCCAAGGACTAGCGGGATGGGGTGAGCAGTTCTTC	CASSQGLAGWGEQFF
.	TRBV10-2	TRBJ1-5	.	TGCGCCAGCATTCCAGCGGGACAGCCCCAGCATTTT	CASIPAGQPQHF